These 32 T cell receptor beta chains originate from one sample sequenced in a study of OX40 agonist ivuxolimab in advanced cancers. Receptors were amplified or captured by the immunoSEQ multiplex PCR assay. TCRdb mirrors the immuneACCESS table, restricted to in-frame sequences. Some clones are absent from its copies; in checked studies, under half trace to an unresolved V gene, and the reason for the others is unknown. Recorded for this sample are over 55,000 clones; approximately 90% of them occurred a single time. The ten largest clones represent 2% to 2.5% of the sample. This material consisted of CD4+ or CD8+ T cells sorted from blood, taken in a trial of the OX40 agonist ivuxolimab. The receptors originated from an adult with an advanced solid tumor such as melanoma, head and neck, liver or kidney cancer.

The chain employs TRBV4-1 and TRBJ2-1; the match to TRBD2 covers 7 bases. Unmatched junction bases numbered 8, after V lost 6 bases and J lost 3 bases. Germline V gene sequence: CDR1 MGHRA, CDR2 YSYEKL. The CDR3 sequence is 15 residues long. CDR3 nucleotide sequence: TGCGCCAGCAGTCCATTGGGGGGGAACTACAATGAGCAGTTCTTC. Protein: CASSPLGGNYNEQFF.

V usage is TRBV11-3 and J usage is TRBJ1-1; D is possibly TRBD1 (6 bases). Trimming removed 0 bases from V and 9 bases from J, with 14 bases in between. Germline V lookup: CDR1 SGHNT, CDR2 YENEEA. CDR3 length equals 14 residues. CDR3 nucleotide sequence: TGTGCCAGCAGCTTAGACGGGGGCGCCTCCCAAGCTTTCTTT. Its protein product is CASSLDGGASQAFF.

V and J are TRBV30 and TRBJ2-1; 12 positions agree with TRBD2. CDR1 is GTSNPN and CDR2 is SVGIG in the germline V gene (reference sequence). The CDR3 has 17 amino acids. After removal of 4 bases from V and 7 bases from J, the junction contained 14 bases not matched to a gene. The CDR3 DNA sequence: TGTGCCTGGACTCGCGGTGTGGCTAGCGGGGGGGCGAATGAGCAGTTCTTC. This translates into CAWTRGVASGGANEQFF.

This clone was recorded once. This sequence joins TRBV6-5 and TRBJ2-5; D unclear. This CDR3 spans 15 amino acids. The V end lost 2 bases, the J end lost 5 bases, and 15 bases lay between the germline ends. Germline V gene lookup returns CDR1 MNHEY and CDR2 SVGAGI. The CDR3 spells CASSYEESGSETQYF. The CDR3 DNA sequence: TGTGCCAGCAGTTACGAGGAAAGTGGGTCGGAGACCCAGTACTTC.

The chain joins TRBV7-6 to TRBJ2-5, with 10 bases fitting TRBD2. The germline CDR1 and CDR2 sequences are SGHVS and FNYEAQ. V lost 2 bases and J lost 5; bases outside the gene matches: 8. This CDR3 comprises 16 residues. CDR3: CASSLSLAGVSETQYF. CDR3 nucleotides: TGTGCCAGCAGCTTAAGTCTAGCGGGGGTTTCGGAGACCCAGTACTTC.

This chain joins TRBV11-3 and TRBJ1-1; D gene uncertain. The ends were cut back, 1 base at V and 2 bases at J, with 8 bases in the middle. The CDR3 has 14 residues. Germline V CDR1 and CDR2: SGHNT, YENEEA. The CDR3 nucleotides read TGTGCCAGCAGCTTAGGAAATGAAAACACTGAAGCTTTCTTT. As protein: CASSLGNENTEAFF.

This rearrangement joins TRBV12-5 to TRBJ2-5; 9 bases are shared with TRBD1. The CDR3 has 18 amino acids. Germline V gene sequence: CDR1 LGHNT, CDR2 FRNRAP. Trimming cost V 1 base and J 0 bases; bases outside gene matches: 9. CDR3 sequence: CASGLGGQGHSYQETQYF. In nucleotides, the CDR3 is TGTGCTAGTGGTTTGGGGGGACAGGGTCACTCGTACCAAGAGACCCAGTACTTC.

The rearrangement joins TRBV7-2 to TRBJ1-1; unclear D gene. Trimming removed 6 bases from V and 1 base from J, with 12 bases in between. This CDR3 is 14 amino acids long. CDR1 is SGHTA, CDR2 FQGNSA, per germline. In nucleotides, the CDR3 is TGTGCCAGCAGTCCAAACGGGCAGAACACTGAAGCTTTCTTT. It encodes CASSPNGQNTEAFF. Filled out from reference TRBV7-2 and TRBJ1-1, the complete variable domain reads GAGVSQSPSNKVTEKGKDVELRCDPISGHTALYWYRQSLGQGLEFLIYFQGNSAPDKSGLPSDRFSAERTGGSVSTLTIQRTQQEDSAVYLCASSPNGQNTEAFFGQGTRLTVV.

The chain joins TRBV5-1 to TRBJ2-3; no clear D. V lost 2 bases and J 9 bases, leaving 7 bases between the germline ends. This CDR3 region has 11 residues. The V gene's germline CDR1 is SGHRS and CDR2 YFSETQ. The CDR3 loop is CASSLGRTQYF. The CDR3 DNA is TGCGCCAGCAGCTTAGGTCGGACGCAGTATTTT.

The chain has TRBV2 and TRBJ1-5; TRBD1 is a possible D gene (6 bases). The V end lost 6 bases, the J end lost 3 bases, and 21 bases lay between the germline ends. The CDR3 has 17 residues. Germline V CDR1 and CDR2: SNHLY, FYNNEI. The CDR3 spells CASSLPGRGTLNQPQHF. In nucleotides, the CDR3 is TGTGCCAGCAGCCTCCCGGGCAGGGGAACTCTCAATCAGCCCCAGCATTTT.

This chain links TRBV10-3 with TRBJ2-1; 8 positions match TRBD2. Germline assignment: CDR1 ENHRY and CDR2 SYGVKD. The CDR3 runs to 14 residues. The ends lost 4 bases at V and 8 bases at J; junction bases unmatched: 7. The CDR3 loop reads CAISVTSGGDEQFF. The CDR3 DNA reads as TGTGCCATCAGTGTTACTAGCGGAGGGGATGAGCAGTTCTTC.

This clone was seen just once. The rearrangement uses TRBV6-5 and TRBJ1-3, with TRBD1 matching 7 bases. The V segment lost 6 bases and the J segment 0 bases; nucleotides outside the gene matches: 2. Germline loops: CDR1 MNHEY, CDR2 SVGAGI. CDR3 length equals 14 residues. In DNA, the CDR3 is TGTGCCAGCAGACGGGACAGCTCTGGAAACACCATATATTTT. This codes for CASRRDSSGNTIYF.

CDR3 nucleotides: TGTGCCAGCAGTTCTGTGGGGCAAGAGACCCAGTACTTC. Protein sequence: CASSSVGQETQYF. The chain employs TRBV28 and TRBJ2-5; D remains ambiguous. Germline V gene data show CDR1 as MDHEN and CDR2 as SYDVKM. Trimming shortened V by 4 bases and J by 2 bases, and 8 bases separated the two germline ends. This CDR3 spans 13 amino acids.

The rearrangement joins TRBV10-2 to TRBJ2-3; weak D call: TRBD2 (5 bases). This CDR3 region has 14 residues. CDR1 and CDR2 (germline): WSHSY, SAAADI. The V and J ends lost 8 bases and 3 bases respectively, with 15 bases between them. The CDR3 DNA reads as TGCGCCAGCTCCCCCCTCGGCGGGACAGATACGCAGTATTTT. Its protein is CASSPLGGTDTQYF.

The chain joins TRBV21-1 to TRBJ2-4; the D segment call TRBD2 is taken from the table without a DNA check. TRBV21-1 constitutes a pseudogene. This CDR3 comprises 16 residues. The DNA for the CDR3 is TGTGCCAGCAGCTCCTCGGGGGTTCTTGACAAAAACATTCAGTACTTC. This encodes CASSSSGVLDKNIQYF.

The chain links TRBV19 to TRBJ1-1; no clear D gene. Germline values: CDR1 LNHDA, CDR2 SQIVND (reference sequence). The CDR3 is 15 amino acids. The ends were cut back, 3 bases at V and 1 base at J, with 12 bases in the middle. The DNA of the CDR3 is TGTGCCAGTAGTATCGGGGTGGGATGGAACACTGAAGCTTTCTTT. It is translated as CASSIGVGWNTEAFF.

This chain links TRBV5-4 with TRBJ2-2; D uncertain. Germline CDR1 SGHNT, CDR2 YYREEE (reference sequence). CDR3 length equals 15 residues. The germline V and J ends were trimmed by 1 base and 2 bases, with 9 bases remaining between them. The chain's CDR3 is CASSLINRNTGELFF. In DNA, the CDR3 is TGTGCCAGCAGCTTGATTAACCGAAACACCGGGGAGCTGTTTTTT. The whole variable domain, filled in from reference TRBV5-4 and TRBJ2-2, reads ETGVTQSPTHLIKTRGQQVTLRCSSQSGHNTVSWYQQALGQGPQFIFQYYREEENGRGNFPPRFSGLQFPNYSSELNVNALELDDSALYLCASSLINRNTGELFFGEGSRLTVL.

The CDR3 nucleotides are TGTGCCATCAGTGAGGTGAGCCAGGGGGCTTCGAGATACTATGGCTACACCTTC. Translation: CAISEVSQGASRYYGYTF. The genes are TRBV10-3 and TRBJ1-2; 8 nucleotides agree with TRBD1. The CDR3 is 18 residues long. The V gene's germline CDR1 is ENHRY and CDR2 SYGVKD. V lost 2 bases to trimming and J lost 3 bases; unmatched junction nucleotides: 14.

The chain joins TRBV18 to TRBJ2-2; a possible D gene is TRBD1 (5 bases). CDR1 KGHSH and CDR2 LQKENI come from the germline V gene. Trimming removed 5 bases at V and 4 bases at J, with 8 bases between. CDR3 length: 13 residues. Written as DNA, the CDR3 is TGTGCCAGCTCAGAAGACAGCACCGGGGAGCTGTTTTTT. It codes for CASSEDSTGELFF.

The V and J genes are TRBV4-2 and TRBJ2-3, with 11 bases that match TRBD2. The germline CDR1 and CDR2 sequences are LGHNA and YNFKEQ. The CDR3 length is 17 residues. The trim removed 5 bases at V and 2 bases at J, leaving 9 bases unmatched. In nucleotides, the CDR3 is TGTGCCAGCAGCTGGGGTAGCGGGGGGGCTAACACAGATACGCAGTATTTT. Translating gives CASSWGSGGANTDTQYF.

The V gene is TRBV19, the J gene TRBJ2-4; TRBD1 or TRBD2 may be the D gene (7 bases each). Trimming removed 6 bases from V and 8 bases from J, with 17 bases in between. Looked up from germline, CDR1 is LNHDA and CDR2 is SQIVND (reference sequence). The CDR3 is made up of 14 amino acids. CDR3: CASRSGGQGDIQYF. The DNA of the CDR3 is TGTGCCAGTAGATCCGGGGGGCAGGGGGACATTCAGTACTTC. Drawing the rest from reference TRBV19 and TRBJ2-4, the complete variable domain is DGGITQSPKYLFRKEGQNVTLSCEQNLNHDAMYWYRQDPGQGLRLIYYSQIVNDFQKGDIAEGYSVSREKKESFPLTVTSAQKNPTAFYLCASRSGGQGDIQYFGAGTRLSVL.

The V call is TRBV19, the J call TRBJ2-3; TRBD1 matches 8 bases. CDR3 length equals 14 residues. Germline V lookup: CDR1 LNHDA, CDR2 SQIVND (reference sequence). The junction had 7 bases not matched to a gene; V was cut back by 9 bases and J by 2 bases. The CDR3 nucleotides read TGTGCCAGCCGTAGGACAGGGAACACAGATACGCAGTATTTT. It translates to CASRRTGNTDTQYF.

This chain uses TRBV19 with TRBJ2-1, with 7 bases aligning to TRBD1. After removal of 6 bases from V and 1 base from J, the junction contained 9 bases not matched to a gene. Germline assignment: CDR1 LNHDA and CDR2 SQIVND (reference sequence). The CDR3 length is 16 residues. The CDR3 region is CASREQGRGSYNEQFF. For the CDR3, the DNA is TGTGCCAGTAGGGAACAAGGCAGGGGGTCCTACAATGAGCAGTTCTTC.

The rearrangement joins TRBV5-1 to TRBJ1-2; possible D gene TRBD1, 5 bases. Trimming cost V 4 bases and J 4 bases, with 17 bases left between them. The CDR3 runs 15 residues. Germline assignment: CDR1 SGHRS and CDR2 YFSETQ. DNA for the CDR3: TGCGCCAGCAGCCCCCAATGGGGGGACCTCTATGGCTACACCTTC. Protein product: CASSPQWGDLYGYTF.

The V gene is TRBV6-1, the J gene TRBJ1-5; no firm D call. This CDR3 has 15 amino acids. With 1 base removed from V and 2 bases from J, the gap between germline ends came to 9 bases. Germline CDR1 reads MNHNS; CDR2 reads SASEGT. CDR3 DNA sequence: TGTGCCAGCAGTGAAGGTCGTCAGGGCAATCAGCCCCAGCATTTT. Encoded protein: CASSEGRQGNQPQHF.

This chain links TRBV11-3 with TRBJ2-3, with D perhaps TRBD2 (6 bases). V was shortened by 3 bases and J by 5 bases, with 21 bases between the two germline ends. The CDR3 extends over 17 amino acids. Germline loops: CDR1 SGHNT, CDR2 YENEEA. The CDR3 loop reads CASSFQDGGGLGDTQYF. The CDR3 bases are TGTGCCAGCAGCTTCCAGGACGGGGGTGGTTTAGGAGATACGCAGTATTTT.

The J gene is TRBJ1-1, the V gene TRBV5-1; tentatively, D is TRBD1 (6 bases). This CDR3 spans 16 amino acids. Germline CDR1 is SGHRS and CDR2 is YFSETQ. Between the trimmed V and J ends, which lost 0 bases and 4 bases, there was a span of 16 bases. DNA for the CDR3: TGCGCCAGCAGCTTGGGACGAACGGGGGCCGTCACTGAAGCTTTCTTT. Translation gives CASSLGRTGAVTEAFF.

This chain connects TRBV5-6 to TRBJ2-3; 16 nucleotides agree with TRBD2. The CDR3 covers 16 residues. The germline gives CDR1 SGHDT, CDR2 YYEEEE. With 4 bases clipped from V and 5 bases from J, the junction kept 4 bases outside the gene matches. The CDR3 protein is CASSLGLAGGLDTQYF. The CDR3 region has the DNA TGTGCCAGCAGCCTGGGACTAGCGGGGGGGCTAGATACGCAGTATTTT.

The chain joins TRBV28 to TRBJ1-6, with D maybe TRBD1 (6 bases). The CDR3 loop spans 16 amino acids. Trimming removed 6 bases at V and 10 bases at J, with 22 bases between. CDR1 is MDHEN, CDR2 SYDVKM, per germline. CDR3 sequence reads: CASSLPTGSGGSPLHF. Here the CDR3 DNA reads TGTGCCAGCAGCCTCCCAACGGGGAGCGGGGGCTCACCCCTCCACTTT. The variable domain in full, with the rest retrieved from reference TRBV28 and TRBJ1-6, is DVKVTQSSRYLVKRTGEKVFLECVQDMDHENMFWYRQDPGLGLRLIYFSYDVKMKEKGDIPEGYSVSREKKERFSLILESASTNQTSMYLCASSLPTGSGGSPLHFGNGTRLTVT.

The chain recombines TRBV7-2 with TRBJ2-5, with TRBD2 matching 8 bases. V lost 5 bases and J lost 2; bases outside the gene matches: 7. CDR3 length: 15 amino acids. Germline CDR1 SGHTA, CDR2 FQGNSA. CDR3 residues: CASSPQSGGQETQYF. CDR3 sequence (DNA): TGTGCCAGCAGCCCCCAGTCGGGGGGGCAAGAGACCCAGTACTTC.

The V call is TRBV6-5, the J call TRBJ1-3; D uncertain. Germline-derived CDR1 and CDR2 are MNHEY and SVGAGI. CDR3 length equals 13 residues. Trimming took 8 bases from V and 0 from J, leaving 8 bases between them. This chain's CDR3 is CASATGSGNTIYF. CDR3 nucleotides: TGTGCCAGCGCAACTGGCTCTGGAAACACCATATATTTT.

The rearrangement joins TRBV2 to TRBJ1-6, with unresolved D. This CDR3 comprises 12 residues. Trimming left V 7 bases short and J 9 bases short, with 10 bases between. Germline loops: CDR1 SNHLY, CDR2 FYNNEI. The chain's CDR3 is CASKGSGSPLHF. The CDR3 DNA sequence: TGTGCCAGCAAAGGGTCAGGTTCACCCCTCCACTTT.